Given below is one TCR beta chain in context. Its target is unknown. The sample belongs to a study of monozygotic twins with inflammatory bowel disease. Study-wide results and caveats: Findings did not support one strong IBD-associated signal or clonotype. Inverse Simpson values showed less TCRbeta diversity in IBD patients than in their healthy co-twins.

Used for each TCR library was approximately 4,000 ng of total RNA. TCRdb reprocessed the 5' RACE reads; each CDR3 protein has one entry and no DNA is given. This sample's clone table lists some 450,000 distinct CDR3 sequences. This receptor was identified in a human donor with ulcerative colitis or Crohn's disease, or a healthy co-twin of an affected twin (not recorded which). Sequencing used blood.

This CDR3 is CSARGTSVPLGGYTF. The chain recombines TRBV20-1 with TRBJ1-2; there is no DNA to check the TCRdb D call of TRBD1. The CDR3 runs 15 residues. Germline V lookup: CDR1 DFQATT, CDR2 SNEGSKA (reference sequence).